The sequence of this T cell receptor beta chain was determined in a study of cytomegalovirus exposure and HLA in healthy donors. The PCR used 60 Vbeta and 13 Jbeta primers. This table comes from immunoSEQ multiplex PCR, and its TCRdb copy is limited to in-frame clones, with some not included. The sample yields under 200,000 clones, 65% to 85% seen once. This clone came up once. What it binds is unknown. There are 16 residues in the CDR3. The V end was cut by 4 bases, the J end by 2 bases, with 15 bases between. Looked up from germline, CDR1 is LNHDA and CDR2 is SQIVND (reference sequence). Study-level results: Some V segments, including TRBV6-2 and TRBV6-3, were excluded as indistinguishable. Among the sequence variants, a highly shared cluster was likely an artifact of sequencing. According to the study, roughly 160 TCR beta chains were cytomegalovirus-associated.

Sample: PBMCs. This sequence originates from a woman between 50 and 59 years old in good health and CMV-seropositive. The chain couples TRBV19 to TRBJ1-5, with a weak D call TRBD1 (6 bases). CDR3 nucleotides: TGTGCCAGTAGTAAAACAGGGATCGTCGGCAATCAGCCCCAGCATTTT. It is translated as CASSKTGIVGNQPQHF.